Listed here are 14 T cell receptor beta chains from one sample, sequenced in a study of T-cell memory formation after mild COVID-19. MiXCR, run by TCRdb on the 5' RACE reads, gives a single entry per CDR3 protein. The sample lists almost 250,000 distinct CDR3 sequences; less than 20% were seen once. Sequences were obtained from PBMCs or a T cell subset sorted from them (not recorded which). The receptors stem from an adult woman who had mild COVID-19 (a few samples of this study predate the infection). Cell type and time point are not known.

This clonotype has only a few counts. The chain has TRBV5-1 and TRBJ2-2, with TRBD1 as a possible D gene (6 bases). V was shortened by 5 bases and J by 2 bases, with 10 bases between the two germline ends. From germline, CDR1 is SGHRS and CDR2 YFSETQ. The CDR3 covers 14 residues. The CDR3, as DNA: TGCGCCAGCAGTCAGGGGACAAACACCGGGGAGCTGTTTTTT. Translated: CASSQGTNTGELFF. The variable domain in full, completed from reference TRBV5-1 and TRBJ2-2, reads KAGVTQTPRYLIKTRGQQVTLSCSPISGHRSVSWYQQTPGQGLQFLFEYFSETQRNKGNFPGRFSGRQFSNSRSEMNVSTLELGDSALYLCASSQGTNTGELFFGEGSRLTVL.

This clonotype was seen a few times. V and J are TRBV20-1 and TRBJ2-7; 9 bases are a match to TRBD2. The CDR3 extends over 13 amino acids. Germline-derived CDR1 and CDR2 are DFQATT and SNEGSKA (reference sequence). The trim removed 4 bases at V and 6 bases at J, leaving 7 bases unmatched. The CDR3 DNA follows: TGCAGTGCTACATTAGCGGGAGTTGGCGAGCAGTACTTC. Translating gives CSATLAGVGEQYF.

This clonotype was found a few times. The chain recombines TRBV4-2 with TRBJ2-1; TRBD2 matches at 9 bases. The CDR3 is 15 residues long. Germline V gene lookup returns CDR1 LGHNA and CDR2 YNFKEQ. After removal of 1 base from V and 4 bases from J, the junction contained 2 bases not matched to a gene. The DNA of the CDR3 is TGTGCCAGCAGCCAAGTTAGCGGGAGTTACAATGAGCAGTTCTTC. It specifies CASSQVSGSYNEQFF.

The V call is TRBV5-1, the J call TRBJ1-2; 8 bases line up with TRBD1. The trim removed 1 base at V and 6 bases at J, leaving 5 bases unmatched. Germline V gene data show CDR1 as SGHRS and CDR2 as YFSETQ. This CDR3 region has 14 residues. CDR3 protein: CASSLQDRVDGYTF. The CDR3 nucleotides read TGCGCCAGCAGCTTGCAGGACAGGGTGGATGGCTACACCTTC.

This clonotype was observed a handful of times. CDR3 in amino acids: CASSLVGGPNQPQHF. CDR3 sequence (DNA): TGTGCCAGCAGCTTGGTGGGGGGCCCCAATCAGCCCCAGCATTTT. The chain is built from TRBV5-5 and TRBJ1-5; D might be TRBD1 (6 bases). Between the trimmed V and J ends, which lost 0 bases and 3 bases, there was a span of 10 bases. The CDR3 totals 15 residues. Per germline, CDR1 SGHKS and CDR2 YYEKEE (reference sequence).

This clonotype was observed a few times. DNA for the CDR3: TGCAGTGCTAGGAGGACAGGGAGAATTGACTACACCTTC. The encoded protein is CSARRTGRIDYTF. The chain couples TRBV20-1 to TRBJ1-2, with 8 nucleotides matching TRBD1. From germline, CDR1 is DFQATT and CDR2 SNEGSKA (reference sequence). Trimming removed 3 bases from V and 10 bases from J; junction bases left unmatched: 10. This CDR3 is 13 amino acids long.

Ten or more counts support this clonotype. The V and J genes are TRBV7-2 and TRBJ2-3; D is possibly TRBD2 (5 bases). Per the germline V gene, CDR1 is SGHTA and CDR2 is FQGNSA. V lost 1 base to trimming and J lost 1 base, with 12 bases between them. This CDR3 has 16 residues. CDR3 loop: CASSLDGAARTDTQYF. CDR3 DNA: TGTGCCAGCAGCTTAGATGGAGCGGCCCGCACAGATACGCAGTATTTT.

J is TRBJ1-2 and V is TRBV4-2; D is unclear. The germline V and J ends were trimmed by 7 bases and 3 bases, with 12 bases remaining between them. CDR1 and CDR2 (germline): LGHNA, YNFKEQ. The CDR3 is made up of 13 amino acids. DNA for the CDR3: TGTGCCAGCACCCCACGGACGGACTATGGCTACACCTTC. This codes for CASTPRTDYGYTF.

This clonotype was seen a handful of times. This sequence joins TRBV7-3 and TRBJ2-5; D not resolved. The CDR3 spans 13 residues. Trimming took off 4 bases at V and 5 bases at J, with 11 bases between the two ends. CDR1 SGHTA and CDR2 FQGTGA come from the germline V gene. The CDR3 nucleotides are TGTGCCAGCAGCTCTAACATGGGGGAGACCCAGTACTTC. Translating it yields CASSSNMGETQYF.

The rearrangement joins TRBV18 to TRBJ2-2; D gene uncertain. Trimming removed 6 bases at V and 1 base at J, with 12 bases between. CDR3 length: 15 amino acids. In germline, CDR1 is KGHSH, CDR2 LQKENI. For the CDR3, the DNA is TGTGCCAGCTCGCGGAGACGTCAGAACACCGGGGAGCTGTTTTTT. It codes for CASSRRRQNTGELFF.

A few counts support this clonotype. CDR3 in DNA: TGTGCCAGCAGCCAAGCTTGGGCGGGGGAGCAGTACTTC. Its translation: CASSQAWAGEQYF. The chain uses TRBV4-2 and TRBJ2-7; tentatively, D is TRBD2 (6 bases). In germline, CDR1 is LGHNA, CDR2 YNFKEQ. CDR3 size: 13 residues. V was clipped by 1 base and J by 7 bases, with 11 bases between them.

This clonotype was counted a few times. V gene TRBV5-6 combines with J gene TRBJ2-5; 7 nucleotides match TRBD2. Per germline, CDR1 SGHDT and CDR2 YYEEEE. The V segment lost 3 bases and the J segment 4 bases; nucleotides outside the gene matches: 6. There are 14 residues in the CDR3. The CDR3 DNA is TGTGCCAGCAGCTCGCCCAGGGAGGGAGAGACCCAGTACTTC. It encodes CASSSPREGETQYF.

The chain couples TRBV2 to TRBJ1-5; D unclear. The germline V gene has CDR1 SNHLY and CDR2 FYNNEI. There are 13 residues in the CDR3. V gave up 6 bases and J gave up 5 bases, with 11 bases separating them. The CDR3 DNA follows: TGTGCCAGCAGGGGGAACGAAGATCAGCCCCAGCATTTT. Encoded protein: CASRGNEDQPQHF.

DNA for the CDR3: TGTGCCAGCAGCTCAAGCGGGTTAGCCTACGAGCAGTACTTC. This gives the protein CASSSSGLAYEQYF. The chain carries TRBV7-2 and TRBJ2-7; TRBD2 is a possible D gene (6 bases). CDR1 SGHTA and CDR2 FQGNSA come from the germline V gene. CDR3 size: 14 residues. Trimming removed 4 bases at V and 2 bases at J, with 12 bases between. Combining the CDR3 with reference TRBV7-2 and TRBJ2-7 gives the whole variable domain GAGVSQSPSNKVTEKGKDVELRCDPISGHTALYWYRQSLGQGLEFLIYFQGNSAPDKSGLPSDRFSAERTGGSVSTLTIQRTQQEDSAVYLCASSSSGLAYEQYFGPGTRLTVT.